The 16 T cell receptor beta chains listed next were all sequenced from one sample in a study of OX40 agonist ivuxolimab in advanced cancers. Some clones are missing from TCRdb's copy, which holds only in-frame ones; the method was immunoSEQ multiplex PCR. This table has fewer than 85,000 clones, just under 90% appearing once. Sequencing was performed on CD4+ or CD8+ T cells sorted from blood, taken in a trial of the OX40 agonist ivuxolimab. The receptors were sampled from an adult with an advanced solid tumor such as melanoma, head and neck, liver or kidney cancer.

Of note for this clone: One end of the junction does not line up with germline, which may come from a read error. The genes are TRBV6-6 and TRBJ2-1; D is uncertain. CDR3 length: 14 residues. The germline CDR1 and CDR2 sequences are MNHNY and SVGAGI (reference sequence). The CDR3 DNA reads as TGTGCCAGCAGTTACTCGGCGCTGACCAATGGGCAGTTCTTC. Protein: CASSYSALTNGQFF.

CDR3 DNA: TGTGCCACCAGCAGAGATAAGAAAGTCGGACAGGGGGCGTCCGGCTACACCTTC. Translation gives CATSRDKKVGQGASGYTF. The chain links TRBV15 to TRBJ1-2, with 11 nucleotides matching TRBD1. Trimming cost V 0 bases and J 8 bases; bases outside gene matches: 14. The CDR3 sequence is 18 residues long. CDR1 is LNHNV, CDR2 YYDKDF, per germline (reference sequence).

Here the CDR3 reads CASWASGRVQDEQYF. For the CDR3, the DNA is TGTGCCAGCTGGGCTAGCGGGAGGGTCCAAGACGAGCAGTACTTC. This chain links TRBV2 with TRBJ2-7; 12 positions match TRBD2. CDR1 is SNHLY and CDR2 is FYNNEI in the germline V gene. The junction had 10 bases not matched to a gene; V was cut back by 8 bases and J by 5 bases. This CDR3 has 15 amino acids.

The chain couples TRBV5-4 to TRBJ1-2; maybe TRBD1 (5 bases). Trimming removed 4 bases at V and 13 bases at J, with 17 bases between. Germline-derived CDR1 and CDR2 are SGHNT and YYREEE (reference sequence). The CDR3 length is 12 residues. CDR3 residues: CASSLVGQAPTF. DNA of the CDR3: TGTGCCAGCAGCCTGGTGGGGCAGGCCCCCACCTTC.

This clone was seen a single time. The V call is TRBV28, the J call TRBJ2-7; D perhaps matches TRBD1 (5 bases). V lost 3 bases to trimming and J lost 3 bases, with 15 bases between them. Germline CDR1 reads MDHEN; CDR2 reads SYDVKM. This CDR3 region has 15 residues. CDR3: CASSLGQGHGYEQYF. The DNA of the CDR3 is TGTGCCAGCAGTTTGGGGCAGGGTCATGGCTACGAGCAGTACTTC.

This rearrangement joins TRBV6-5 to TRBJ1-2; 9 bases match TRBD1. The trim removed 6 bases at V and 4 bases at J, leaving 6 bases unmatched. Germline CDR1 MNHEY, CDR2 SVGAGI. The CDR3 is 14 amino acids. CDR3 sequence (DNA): TGTGCCAGCAGCCCGTCGGGACAGGGCTATGGCTACACCTTC. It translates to CASSPSGQGYGYTF.

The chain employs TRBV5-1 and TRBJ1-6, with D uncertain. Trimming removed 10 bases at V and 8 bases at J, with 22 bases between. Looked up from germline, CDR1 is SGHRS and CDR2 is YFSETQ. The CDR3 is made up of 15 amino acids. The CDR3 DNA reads TGCGCCCATCTCGGACTCGAACCTAGAGATTCACCCCTCCACTTT. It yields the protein CAHLGLEPRDSPLHF.

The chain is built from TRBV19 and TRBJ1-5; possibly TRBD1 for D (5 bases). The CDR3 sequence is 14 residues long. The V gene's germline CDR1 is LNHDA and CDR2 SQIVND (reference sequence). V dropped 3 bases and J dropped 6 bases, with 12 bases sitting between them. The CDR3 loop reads CASSMGPHSQPQHF. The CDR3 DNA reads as TGTGCCAGTAGTATGGGACCTCATAGTCAGCCCCAGCATTTT.

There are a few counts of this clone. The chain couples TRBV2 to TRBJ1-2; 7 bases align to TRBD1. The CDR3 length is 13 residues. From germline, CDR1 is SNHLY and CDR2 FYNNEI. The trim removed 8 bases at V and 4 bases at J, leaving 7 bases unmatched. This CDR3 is CASWRDSSYGYTF. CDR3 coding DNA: TGTGCCAGCTGGCGGGACAGCAGCTATGGCTACACCTTC.

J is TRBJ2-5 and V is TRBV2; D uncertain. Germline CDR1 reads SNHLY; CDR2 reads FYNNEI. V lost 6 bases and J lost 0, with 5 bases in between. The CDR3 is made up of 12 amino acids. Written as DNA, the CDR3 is TGTGCCAGCAGACAGTACCAAGAGACCCAGTACTTC. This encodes CASRQYQETQYF.

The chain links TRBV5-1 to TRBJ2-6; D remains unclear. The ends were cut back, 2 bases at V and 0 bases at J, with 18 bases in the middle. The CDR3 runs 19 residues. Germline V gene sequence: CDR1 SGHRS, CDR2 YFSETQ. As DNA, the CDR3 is TGCGCCAGCAGCTTATCGAAGGCAGACGAATACTCTGGGGCCAACGTCCTGACTTTC. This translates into CASSLSKADEYSGANVLTF.

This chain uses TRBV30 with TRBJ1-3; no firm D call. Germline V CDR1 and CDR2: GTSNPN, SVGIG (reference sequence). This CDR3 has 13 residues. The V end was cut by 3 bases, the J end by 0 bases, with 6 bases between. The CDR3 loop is CAWRSLSGNTIYF. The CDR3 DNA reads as TGTGCCTGGAGATCCCTCTCTGGAAACACCATATATTTT.

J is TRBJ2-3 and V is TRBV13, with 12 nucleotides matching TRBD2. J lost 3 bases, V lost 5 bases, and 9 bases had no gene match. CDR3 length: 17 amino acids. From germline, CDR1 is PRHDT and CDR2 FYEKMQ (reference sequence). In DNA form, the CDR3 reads TGTGCCAGCAGCCGCCGACTAGCGGGAGTGGTGACAGATACGCAGTATTTT. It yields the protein CASSRRLAGVVTDTQYF.

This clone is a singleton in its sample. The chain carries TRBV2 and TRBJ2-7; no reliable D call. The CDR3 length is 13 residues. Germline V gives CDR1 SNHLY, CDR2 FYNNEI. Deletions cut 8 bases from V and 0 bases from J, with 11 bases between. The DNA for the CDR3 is TGTGCCAGCCGACCCGCGAGCTCCTACGAGCAGTACTTC. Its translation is CASRPASSYEQYF.

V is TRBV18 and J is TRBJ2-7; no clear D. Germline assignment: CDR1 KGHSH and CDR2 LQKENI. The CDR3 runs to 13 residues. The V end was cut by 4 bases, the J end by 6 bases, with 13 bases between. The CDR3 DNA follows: TGTGCCAGCTCACTCTATGTGAAGGGCGAGCAGTACTTC. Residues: CASSLYVKGEQYF.

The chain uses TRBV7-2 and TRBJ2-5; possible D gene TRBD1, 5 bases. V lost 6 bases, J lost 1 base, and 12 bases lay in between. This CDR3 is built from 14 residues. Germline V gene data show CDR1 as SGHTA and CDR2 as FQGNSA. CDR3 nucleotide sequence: TGTGCCAGCAGTTTGGGCAGGGCCCAAGAGACCCAGTACTTC. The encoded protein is CASSLGRAQETQYF.